The next 8 T cell receptor beta chains were all read from a single sample in a study of STAT5B mutations in CD4+ large granular lymphocyte leukemia. Clones were sequenced by immunoSEQ multiplex PCR, and TCRdb holds only the in-frame ones, with some missing. The sample lists approximately 32,000 clones; approximately 69% were seen once. The sequencing sample was made of CD4+ T cells from blood buffy coats. The receptors shown here come from a human donor in good health.

This clone appeared once. The CDR3 DNA reads as TGCAGTGCTAGACGGGACTACGAGCAGTACTTC. Translating it yields CSARRDYEQYF. The chain joins TRBV20-1 to TRBJ2-7, with a possible D match to TRBD2 (5 bases). Germline V lookup: CDR1 DFQATT, CDR2 SNEGSKA (reference sequence). The CDR3 sequence is 11 residues long. Trimming shortened V by 2 bases and J by 3 bases, and 5 bases separated the two germline ends.

The chain uses TRBV6-6 and TRBJ1-1; weak D call: TRBD1 (5 bases). CDR3 length: 15 amino acids. The germline V gene has CDR1 MNHNY and CDR2 SVGAGI (reference sequence). With 2 bases removed from V and 4 bases from J, the gap between germline ends came to 14 bases. CDR3 residues: CASSYPPGQGTEAFF. The CDR3 coding sequence is TGTGCCAGCAGTTACCCCCCGGGCCAGGGCACTGAAGCTTTCTTT.

V and J are TRBV6-5 and TRBJ2-7, with TRBD2 matching over 8 bases. The CDR3 is made up of 14 amino acids. Germline lookup yields CDR1 MNHEY and CDR2 SVGAGI. The junction had 10 bases not matched to a gene; V was cut back by 8 bases and J by 4 bases. This chain's CDR3 is CASLKSGGDYEQYF. The CDR3 nucleotides read TGTGCCAGCCTTAAGAGCGGGGGAGATTACGAGCAGTACTTC.

V and J are TRBV18 and TRBJ2-1; 10 nucleotides align to TRBD2. The trim removed 2 bases at V and 0 bases at J, leaving 10 bases unmatched. Germline V gene sequence: CDR1 KGHSH, CDR2 LQKENI. CDR3 size: 19 residues. The CDR3 nucleotides read TGTGCCAGCTCACCAAGGGCTAGCGGGAGATCGAGCTCCTACAATGAGCAGTTCTTC. Translated: CASSPRASGRSSSYNEQFF.

This chain connects TRBV10-3 to TRBJ1-2, with a weak D call TRBD1 (6 bases). The V end lost 10 bases, the J end lost 2 bases, and 14 bases lay between the germline ends. In germline, CDR1 is ENHRY, CDR2 SYGVKD. There are 13 residues in the CDR3. The DNA of the CDR3 is TGTGCCACCGGACAGATCTTGAACTATGGCTACACCTTC. Residues: CATGQILNYGYTF.

With regard to this clone: The junction departs from germline at one end; a sequencing error may be responsible. The CDR3 is CASRQGNIGELFF. CDR3 DNA: TGTGCCAGCAGGCAGGGGAACATCGGGGAGCTGTTTTTT. V is TRBV27 and J is TRBJ2-2; TRBD1 might be the D (6 bases). CDR3 length: 13 residues. Germline CDR1 and CDR2: MNHEY and SMNVEV (reference sequence).

This sequence joins TRBV4-2 and TRBJ1-2; D not resolved. Germline V gene sequence: CDR1 LGHNA, CDR2 YNFKEQ. The V end lost 1 base, the J end lost 0 bases, and 9 bases lay between the germline ends. The CDR3 has 15 amino acids. The CDR3 region is CASSQGYSTNYGYTF. For the CDR3, the DNA is TGTGCCAGCAGCCAAGGCTACAGCACTAACTATGGCTACACCTTC.

The rearrangement links TRBV6-4 to TRBJ2-2, with D unresolved. Trimming left V 0 bases short and J 5 bases short, with 13 bases between. Per germline, CDR1 MRHNA and CDR2 SNTAGT. This CDR3 region has 16 residues. The CDR3 sequence: CASSDSKHSKTGELFF. CDR3 nucleotides: TGTGCCAGCAGTGACTCGAAGCACAGTAAGACCGGGGAGCTGTTTTTT.